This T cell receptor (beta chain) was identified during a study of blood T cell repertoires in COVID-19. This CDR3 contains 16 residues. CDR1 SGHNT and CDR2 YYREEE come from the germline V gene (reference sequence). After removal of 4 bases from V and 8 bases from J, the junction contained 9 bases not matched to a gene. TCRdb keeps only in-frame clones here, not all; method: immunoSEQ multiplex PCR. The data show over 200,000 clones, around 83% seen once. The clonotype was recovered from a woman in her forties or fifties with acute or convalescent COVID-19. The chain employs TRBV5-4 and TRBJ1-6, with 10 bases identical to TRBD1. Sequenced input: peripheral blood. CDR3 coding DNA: TGTGCCAGCAGCCCCTGGACAGGGGGTAGAGATTCACCCCTCCACTTT. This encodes CASSPWTGGRDSPLHF.